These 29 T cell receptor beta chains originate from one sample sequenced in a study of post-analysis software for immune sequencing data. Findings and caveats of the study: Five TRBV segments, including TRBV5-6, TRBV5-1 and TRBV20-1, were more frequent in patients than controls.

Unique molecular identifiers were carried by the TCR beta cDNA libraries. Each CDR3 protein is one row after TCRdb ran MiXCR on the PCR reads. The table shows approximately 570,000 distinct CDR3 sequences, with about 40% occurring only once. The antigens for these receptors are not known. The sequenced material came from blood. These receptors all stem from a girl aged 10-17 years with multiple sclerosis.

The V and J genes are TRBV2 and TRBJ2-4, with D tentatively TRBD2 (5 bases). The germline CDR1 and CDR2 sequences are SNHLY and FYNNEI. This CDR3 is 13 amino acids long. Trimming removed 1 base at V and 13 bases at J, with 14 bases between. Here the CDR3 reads CASSEETTGEQYF. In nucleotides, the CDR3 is TGTGCCAGCAGTGAAGAAACCACCGGGGAGCAGTACTTC. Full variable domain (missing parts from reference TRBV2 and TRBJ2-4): EPEVTQTPSHQVTQMGQEVILRCVPISNHLYFYWYRQILGQKVEFLVSFYNNEISEKSEIFDDQFSVERPDGSNFTLKIRSTKLEDSAMYFCASSEETTGEQYFGAGTRLSVL.

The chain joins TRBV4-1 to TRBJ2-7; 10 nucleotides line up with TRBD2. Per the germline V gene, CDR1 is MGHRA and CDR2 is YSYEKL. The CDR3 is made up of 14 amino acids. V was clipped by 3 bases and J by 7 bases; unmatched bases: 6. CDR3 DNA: TGCGCCAGCAGCCACCCGGGACTAGCGCAAGAGCAGTACTTC. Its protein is CASSHPGLAQEQYF.

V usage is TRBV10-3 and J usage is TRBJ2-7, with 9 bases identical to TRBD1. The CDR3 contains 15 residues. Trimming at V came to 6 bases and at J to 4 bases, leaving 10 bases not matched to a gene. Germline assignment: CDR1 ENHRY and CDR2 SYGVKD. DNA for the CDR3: TGTGCCATCAGGCGGAGTGGGACAGGGACTTACGAGCAGTACTTC. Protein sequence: CAIRRSGTGTYEQYF.

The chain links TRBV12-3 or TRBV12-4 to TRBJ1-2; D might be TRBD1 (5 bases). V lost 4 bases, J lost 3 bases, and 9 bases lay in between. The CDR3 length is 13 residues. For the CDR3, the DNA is TGTGCCAGCAGTTCGACCAGGGACTATGGCTACACCTTC. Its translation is CASSSTRDYGYTF.

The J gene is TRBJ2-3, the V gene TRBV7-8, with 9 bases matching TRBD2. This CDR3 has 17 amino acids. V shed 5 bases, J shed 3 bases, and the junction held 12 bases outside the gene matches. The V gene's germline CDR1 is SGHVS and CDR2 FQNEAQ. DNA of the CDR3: TGTGCCAGCAGCCTTAGCGGGAGCAATGCCGTAACAGATACGCAGTATTTT. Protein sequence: CASSLSGSNAVTDTQYF.

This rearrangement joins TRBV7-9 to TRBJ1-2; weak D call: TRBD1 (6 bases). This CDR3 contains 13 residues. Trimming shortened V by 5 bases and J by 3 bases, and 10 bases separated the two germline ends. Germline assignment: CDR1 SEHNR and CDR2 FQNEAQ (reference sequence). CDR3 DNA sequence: TGTGCCAGCAGCCACAGGGACGACTATGGCTACACCTTC. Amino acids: CASSHRDDYGYTF.

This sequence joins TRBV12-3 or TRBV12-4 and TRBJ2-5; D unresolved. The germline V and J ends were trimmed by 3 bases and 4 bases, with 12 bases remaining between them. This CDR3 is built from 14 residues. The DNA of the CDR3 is TGTGCCAGCAGTTTGTCGGTAATGGTAGAGACCCAGTACTTC. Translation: CASSLSVMVETQYF.

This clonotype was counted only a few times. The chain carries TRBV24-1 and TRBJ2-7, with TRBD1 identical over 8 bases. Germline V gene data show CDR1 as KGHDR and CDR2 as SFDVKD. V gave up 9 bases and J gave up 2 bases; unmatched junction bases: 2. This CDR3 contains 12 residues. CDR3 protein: CATRQGTYEQYF. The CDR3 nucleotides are TGTGCCACCCGACAGGGGACCTACGAGCAGTACTTC.

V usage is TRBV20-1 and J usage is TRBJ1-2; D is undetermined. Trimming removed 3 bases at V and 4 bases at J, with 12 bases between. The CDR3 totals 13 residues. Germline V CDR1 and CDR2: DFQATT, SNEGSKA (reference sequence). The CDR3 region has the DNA TGCAGTGCTAGTGAAAACAGTCCCTATGGCTACACCTTC. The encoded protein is CSASENSPYGYTF.

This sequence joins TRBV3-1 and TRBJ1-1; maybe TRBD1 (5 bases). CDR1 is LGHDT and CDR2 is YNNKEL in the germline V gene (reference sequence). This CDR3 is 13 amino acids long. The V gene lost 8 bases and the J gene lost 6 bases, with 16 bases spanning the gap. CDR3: CASAGGATAEAFF. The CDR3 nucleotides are TGTGCCAGCGCCGGAGGAGCGACAGCTGAAGCTTTCTTT.

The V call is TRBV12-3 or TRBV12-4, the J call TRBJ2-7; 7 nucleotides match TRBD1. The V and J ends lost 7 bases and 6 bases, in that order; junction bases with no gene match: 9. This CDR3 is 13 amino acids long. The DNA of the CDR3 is TGTGCCAGCACCCCACAGGGGACGGGCGAGCAGTACTTC. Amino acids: CASTPQGTGEQYF.

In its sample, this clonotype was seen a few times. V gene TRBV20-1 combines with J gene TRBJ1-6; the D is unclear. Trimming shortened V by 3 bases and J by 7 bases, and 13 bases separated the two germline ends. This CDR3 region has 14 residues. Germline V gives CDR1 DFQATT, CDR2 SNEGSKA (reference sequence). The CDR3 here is CSASQAARNSPLHF. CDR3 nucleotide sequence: TGCAGTGCTAGTCAGGCGGCGCGCAATTCACCCCTCCACTTT.

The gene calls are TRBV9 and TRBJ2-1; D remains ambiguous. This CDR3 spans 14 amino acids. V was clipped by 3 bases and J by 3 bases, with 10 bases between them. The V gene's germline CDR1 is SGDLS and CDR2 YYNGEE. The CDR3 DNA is TGTGCCAGCAGCGAGAGCCCTAACTACAATGAGCAGTTCTTC. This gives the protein CASSESPNYNEQFF.

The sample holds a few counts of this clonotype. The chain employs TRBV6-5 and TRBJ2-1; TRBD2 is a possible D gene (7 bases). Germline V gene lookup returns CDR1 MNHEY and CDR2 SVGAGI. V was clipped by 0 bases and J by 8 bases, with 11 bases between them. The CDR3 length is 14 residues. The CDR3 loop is CASSYSIGGDEQFF. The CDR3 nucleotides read TGTGCCAGCAGTTACTCGATAGGGGGGGATGAGCAGTTCTTC.

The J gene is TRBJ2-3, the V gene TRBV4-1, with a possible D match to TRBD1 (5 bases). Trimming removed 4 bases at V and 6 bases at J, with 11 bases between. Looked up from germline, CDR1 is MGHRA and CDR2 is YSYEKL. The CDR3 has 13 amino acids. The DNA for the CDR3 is TGCGCCAGCAGCCCCAGATACAGGGATACGCAGTATTTT. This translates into CASSPRYRDTQYF.

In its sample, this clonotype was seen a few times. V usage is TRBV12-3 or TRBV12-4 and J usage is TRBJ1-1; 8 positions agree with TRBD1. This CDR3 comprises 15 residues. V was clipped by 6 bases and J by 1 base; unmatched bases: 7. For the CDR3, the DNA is TGTGCCAGCAGAGACACAGGGGGGGGGAACACTGAAGCTTTCTTT. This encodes CASRDTGGGNTEAFF.

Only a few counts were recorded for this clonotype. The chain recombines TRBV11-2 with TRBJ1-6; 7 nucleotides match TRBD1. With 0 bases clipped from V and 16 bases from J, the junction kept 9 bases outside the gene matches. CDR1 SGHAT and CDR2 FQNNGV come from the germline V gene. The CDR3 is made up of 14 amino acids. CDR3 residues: CASSLDGGTATLHF. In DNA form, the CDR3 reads TGTGCCAGCAGCTTAGACGGGGGGACAGCCACACTCCACTTT.

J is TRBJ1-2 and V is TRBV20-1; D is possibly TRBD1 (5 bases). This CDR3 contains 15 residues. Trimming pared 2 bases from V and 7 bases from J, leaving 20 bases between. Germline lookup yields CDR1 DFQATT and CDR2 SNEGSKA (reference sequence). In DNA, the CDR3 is TGCAGTGCTAGATTACCGGGACTCCGATCGGTTGGCTACACCTTC. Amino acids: CSARLPGLRSVGYTF.

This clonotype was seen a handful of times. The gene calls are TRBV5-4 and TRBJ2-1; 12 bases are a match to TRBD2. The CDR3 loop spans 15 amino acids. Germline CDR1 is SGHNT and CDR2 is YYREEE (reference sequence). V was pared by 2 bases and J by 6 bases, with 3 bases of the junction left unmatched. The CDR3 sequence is CASSFPSGRGNEQFF. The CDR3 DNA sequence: TGTGCCAGCAGCTTCCCTAGCGGGAGGGGCAATGAGCAGTTCTTC.

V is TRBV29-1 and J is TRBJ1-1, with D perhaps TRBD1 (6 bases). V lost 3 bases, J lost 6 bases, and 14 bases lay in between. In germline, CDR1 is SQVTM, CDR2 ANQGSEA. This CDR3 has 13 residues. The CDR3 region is CSVDRLQGSEAFF. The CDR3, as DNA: TGCAGCGTTGATCGTCTACAGGGTTCTGAAGCTTTCTTT.

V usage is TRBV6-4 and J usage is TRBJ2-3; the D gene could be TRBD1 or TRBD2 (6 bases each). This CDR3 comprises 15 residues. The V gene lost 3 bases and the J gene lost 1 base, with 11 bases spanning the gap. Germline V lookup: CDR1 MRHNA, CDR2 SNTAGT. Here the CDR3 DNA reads TGTGCCAGCAGTGAGAAGGAGGGGGGCACAGATACGCAGTATTTT. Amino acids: CASSEKEGGTDTQYF.

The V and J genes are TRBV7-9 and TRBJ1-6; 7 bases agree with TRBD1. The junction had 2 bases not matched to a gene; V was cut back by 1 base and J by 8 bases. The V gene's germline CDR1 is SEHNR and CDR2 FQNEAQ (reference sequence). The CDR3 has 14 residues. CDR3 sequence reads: CASSLGTGHSPLHF. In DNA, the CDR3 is TGTGCCAGCAGCTTAGGGACAGGCCATTCACCCCTCCACTTT.

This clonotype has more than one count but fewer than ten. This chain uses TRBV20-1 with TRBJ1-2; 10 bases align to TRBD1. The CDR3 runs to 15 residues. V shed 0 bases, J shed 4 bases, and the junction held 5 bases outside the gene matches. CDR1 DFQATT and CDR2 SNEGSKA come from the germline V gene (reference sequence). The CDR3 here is CSARDWRTGGYGYTF. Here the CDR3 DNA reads TGCAGTGCTAGAGATTGGCGGACAGGGGGCTATGGCTACACCTTC.

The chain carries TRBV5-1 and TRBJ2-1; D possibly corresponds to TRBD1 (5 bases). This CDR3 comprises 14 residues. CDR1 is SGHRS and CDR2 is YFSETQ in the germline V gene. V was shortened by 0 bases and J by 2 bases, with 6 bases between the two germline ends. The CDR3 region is CASSLGQPYNEQFF. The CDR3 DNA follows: TGCGCCAGCAGCTTGGGACAGCCCTACAATGAGCAGTTCTTC.

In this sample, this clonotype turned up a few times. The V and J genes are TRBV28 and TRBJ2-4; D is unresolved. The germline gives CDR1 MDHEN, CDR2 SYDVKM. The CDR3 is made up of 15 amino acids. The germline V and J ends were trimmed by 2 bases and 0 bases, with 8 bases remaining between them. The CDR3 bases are TGTGCCAGCAGTTTAAACCGACTAGCCAAAAACATTCAGTACTTC. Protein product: CASSLNRLAKNIQYF.

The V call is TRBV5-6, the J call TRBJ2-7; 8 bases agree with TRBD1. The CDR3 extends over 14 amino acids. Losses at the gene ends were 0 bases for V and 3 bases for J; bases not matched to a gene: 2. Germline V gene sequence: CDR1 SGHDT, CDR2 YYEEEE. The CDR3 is CASSLVQGVYEQYF. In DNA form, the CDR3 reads TGTGCCAGCAGCTTGGTACAGGGGGTCTACGAGCAGTACTTC.

CDR3 sequence reads: CASSVTNWGIQYF. The CDR3 DNA reads as TGTGCCAGCAGTGTTACGAACTGGGGCATTCAGTACTTC. The chain has TRBV12-3 or TRBV12-4 and TRBJ2-4; the D is unclear. Deletions cut 5 bases from V and 9 bases from J, with 14 bases between. There are 13 residues in the CDR3.

CDR3 region: CASSFSSGGVETQYF. The CDR3 bases are TGTGCCAGCAGTTTTTCTAGCGGGGGGGTTGAGACCCAGTACTTC. The chain combines TRBV12-3 or TRBV12-4 with TRBJ2-5; TRBD2 agrees at 12 bases. The CDR3 is 15 residues long. With V trimmed by 3 bases and J by 5 bases, 4 bases remained unmatched.

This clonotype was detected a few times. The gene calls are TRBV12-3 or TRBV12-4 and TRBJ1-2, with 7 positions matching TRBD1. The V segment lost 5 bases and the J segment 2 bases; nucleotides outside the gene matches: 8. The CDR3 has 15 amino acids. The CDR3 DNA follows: TGTGCCAGCAGTGGATTAGGGGGCAGGAACTATGGCTACACCTTC. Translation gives CASSGLGGRNYGYTF.